This TCR beta chain appears in the sequencing data of a study of T cell repertoires in cytomegalovirus infection. In the study overall: An indication of both CMV infection and matching HLA type came from public TCR beta signatures. Study-level findings and limits: Within the response measured ex vivo, HLA-C-restricted CMV-specific TCR beta clonotypes were dominant.

With respect to this clonotype: Its antigen remains unidentified.

Germline CDR1 reads MNHEY; CDR2 reads SVGEGT. V was shortened by 1 base and J by 4 bases, with 15 bases between the two germline ends. CDR3 size: 16 residues. Via MiXCR, TCRdb re-called the reads, giving one row per CDR3 protein. The sample holds more than 250,000 distinct CDR3 sequences, about 13% seen once. The sequence was collected from a human donor in good health (CMV status not recorded). Some clones in this sample may be carry-over from other donors' samples. The genes are TRBV6-2 or TRBV6-3 and TRBJ2-3, with D perhaps being TRBD1 or TRBD2 (5 bases each). The sequenced sample was PBMCs. The CDR3 DNA follows: TGTGCCAGCAGTTACTTAAAACGGAAGGGACCAGATACGCAGTATTTT. Translating gives CASSYLKRKGPDTQYF.